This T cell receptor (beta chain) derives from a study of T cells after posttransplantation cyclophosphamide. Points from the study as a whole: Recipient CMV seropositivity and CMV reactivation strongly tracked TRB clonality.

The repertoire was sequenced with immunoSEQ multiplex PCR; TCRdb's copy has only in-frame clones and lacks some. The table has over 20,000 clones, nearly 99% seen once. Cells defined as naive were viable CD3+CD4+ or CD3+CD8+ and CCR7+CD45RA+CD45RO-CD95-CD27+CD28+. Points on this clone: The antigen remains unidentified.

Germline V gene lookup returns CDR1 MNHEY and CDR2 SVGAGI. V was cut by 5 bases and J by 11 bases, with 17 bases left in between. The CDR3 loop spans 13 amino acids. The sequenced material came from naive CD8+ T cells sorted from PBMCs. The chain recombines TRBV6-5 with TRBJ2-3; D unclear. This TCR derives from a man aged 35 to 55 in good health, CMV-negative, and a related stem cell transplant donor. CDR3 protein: CASSAATLNQQYF. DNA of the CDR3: TGTGCCAGCAGTGCCGCTACCCTTAACCAGCAGTATTTT.